This T cell receptor (beta chain) was identified in a study of blood T cell repertoires in COVID-19. Study information: Some COVID-19 samples were acute and others convalescent; all came from the United States, Italy and Spain. T cells, B-cell-depleted T cells, or PBMCs provided the cDNA or gDNA that served as material.

CDR1 is LNHDA and CDR2 is SQIVND in the germline V gene (reference sequence). There are 20 residues in the CDR3. The trim removed 5 bases at V and 4 bases at J, leaving 15 bases unmatched. Per the original data handling: By means of reference gene primer amplification, nucleated cell counts were estimated. Sequencing was performed with immunoSEQ multiplex PCR; in TCRdb, only in-frame clones are kept and a portion is missing. The D gene and trimming were derived from the DNA, and the V and J assignments and clone size from that table. The table lists about 85,000 clones, about 86% of them singletons. Sequences were obtained from peripheral blood. The chain is built from TRBV19 and TRBJ2-2, with 14 positions matching TRBD2. This receptor was taken from a woman aged 80 or over with acute or convalescent COVID-19. DNA for the CDR3: TGTGCCAGTAGTCGCCGAGGCTCCGGGACTAGCGGGGGACTCACCGGGGAGCTGTTTTTT. Amino acids: CASSRRGSGTSGGLTGELFF.